The source of this T cell receptor beta chain is a study of cytomegalovirus exposure and HLA in healthy donors. Study information: Earlier work reported approximately 110 million unique TCR beta sequences from about 180 million T cells.

A multiplex PCR was run with 60 Vbeta primers and 13 Jbeta primers. This table comes from immunoSEQ multiplex PCR, and its TCRdb copy is limited to in-frame clones, with some not included. Counted here are 120,000 to 150,000 clones, over 80% occurring once; the ten biggest clones make up roughly 2.8%. This clone was observed a single time. Its matching antigen is unknown. Whole-study findings and limits: A missense variant in DCLRE1C was later tied to TCR beta V- and J-gene trimming. The authors later found TCR association rates varying by HLA locus, with DRB1 most and HLA-C fewest.

This CDR3 has 12 amino acids. Germline V gene sequence: CDR1 SGHNT, CDR2 YYREEE (reference sequence). V lost 3 bases and J 5 bases, leaving 9 bases between the germline ends. The specimen sequenced was PBMCs. The receptor was isolated from a woman aged 25-40 years in good health and CMV-seronegative. The chain has TRBV5-4 and TRBJ2-7; D not resolved. CDR3: CASSSSYHEQYF. The CDR3 DNA follows: TGTGCCAGCAGCTCTTCCTACCACGAGCAGTACTTC. The whole variable domain, filled in from reference TRBV5-4 and TRBJ2-7, reads ETGVTQSPTHLIKTRGQQVTLRCSSQSGHNTVSWYQQALGQGPQFIFQYYREEENGRGNFPPRFSGLQFPNYSSELNVNALELDDSALYLCASSSSYHEQYFGPGTRLTVT.